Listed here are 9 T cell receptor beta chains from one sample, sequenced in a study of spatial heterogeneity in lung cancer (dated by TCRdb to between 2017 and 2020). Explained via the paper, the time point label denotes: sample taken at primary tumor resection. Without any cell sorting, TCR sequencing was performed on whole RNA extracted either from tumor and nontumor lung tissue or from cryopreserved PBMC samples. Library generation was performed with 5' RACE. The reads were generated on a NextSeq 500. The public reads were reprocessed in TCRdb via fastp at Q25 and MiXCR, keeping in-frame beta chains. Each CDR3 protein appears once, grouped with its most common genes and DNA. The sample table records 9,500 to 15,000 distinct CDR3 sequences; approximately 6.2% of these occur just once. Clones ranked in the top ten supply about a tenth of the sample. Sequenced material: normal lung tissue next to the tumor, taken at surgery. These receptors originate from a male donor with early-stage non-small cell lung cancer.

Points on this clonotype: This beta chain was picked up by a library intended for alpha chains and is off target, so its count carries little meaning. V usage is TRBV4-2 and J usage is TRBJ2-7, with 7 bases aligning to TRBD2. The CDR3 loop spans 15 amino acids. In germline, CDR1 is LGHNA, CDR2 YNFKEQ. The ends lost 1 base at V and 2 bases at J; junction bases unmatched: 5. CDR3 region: CASSQVARGTYEQYF. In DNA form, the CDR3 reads TGTGCCAGCAGCCAAGTAGCGCGGGGGACCTACGAGCAGTACTTC.

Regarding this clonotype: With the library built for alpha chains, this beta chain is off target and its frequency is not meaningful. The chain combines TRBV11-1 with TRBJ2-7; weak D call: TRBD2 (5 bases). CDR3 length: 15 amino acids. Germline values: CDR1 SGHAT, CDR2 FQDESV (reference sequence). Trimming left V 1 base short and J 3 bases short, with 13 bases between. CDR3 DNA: TGTGCCAGCAGCTTAGGGTCTGAGGGCTTCTACGAGCAGTACTTC. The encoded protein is CASSLGSEGFYEQYF.

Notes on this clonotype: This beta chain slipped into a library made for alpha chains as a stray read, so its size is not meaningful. The CDR3 here is CSAAPLGTYDNEQFF. The CDR3 DNA sequence: TGCAGTGCCGCGCCCCTAGGAACTTACGACAATGAGCAGTTCTTC. The genes are TRBV20-1 and TRBJ2-1; D ambiguous. This CDR3 is built from 15 residues. V was trimmed by 6 bases and J by 5 bases, leaving 20 bases between them. Germline CDR1 reads DFQATT; CDR2 reads SNEGSKA (reference sequence).

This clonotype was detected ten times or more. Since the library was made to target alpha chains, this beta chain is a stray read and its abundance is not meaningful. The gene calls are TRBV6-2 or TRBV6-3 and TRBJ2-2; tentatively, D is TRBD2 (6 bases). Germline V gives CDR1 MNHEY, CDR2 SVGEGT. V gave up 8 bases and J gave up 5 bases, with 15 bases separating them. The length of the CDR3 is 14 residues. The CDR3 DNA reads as TGTGCCAGCGTCGGAGGGGCCGGAACCGGGGAGCTGTTTTTT. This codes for CASVGGAGTGELFF.

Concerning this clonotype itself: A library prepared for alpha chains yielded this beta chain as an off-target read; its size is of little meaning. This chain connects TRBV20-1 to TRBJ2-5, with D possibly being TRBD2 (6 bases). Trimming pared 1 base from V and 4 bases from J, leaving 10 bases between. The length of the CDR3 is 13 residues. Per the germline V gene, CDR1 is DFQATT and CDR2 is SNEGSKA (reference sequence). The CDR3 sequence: CSARVSGSETQYF. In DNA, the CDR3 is TGCAGTGCTAGAGTCAGCGGGTCAGAGACCCAGTACTTC.

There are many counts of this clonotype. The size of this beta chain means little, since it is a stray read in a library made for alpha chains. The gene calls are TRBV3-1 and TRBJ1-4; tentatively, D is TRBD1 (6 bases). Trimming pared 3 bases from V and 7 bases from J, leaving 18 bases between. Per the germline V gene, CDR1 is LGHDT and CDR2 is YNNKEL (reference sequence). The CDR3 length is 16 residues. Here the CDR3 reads CASSQGGRASREKLFF. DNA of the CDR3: TGTGCCAGCAGCCAGGGGGGCAGGGCCTCGCGTGAAAAACTGTTTTTT.

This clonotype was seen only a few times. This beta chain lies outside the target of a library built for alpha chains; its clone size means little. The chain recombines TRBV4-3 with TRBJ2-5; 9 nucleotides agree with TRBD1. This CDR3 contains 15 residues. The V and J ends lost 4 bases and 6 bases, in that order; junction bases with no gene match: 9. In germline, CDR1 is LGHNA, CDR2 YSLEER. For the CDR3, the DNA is TGCGCCAGCAGCCTTGGGACAGGGTTTTCGCAGACCCAGTACTTC. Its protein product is CASSLGTGFSQTQYF.

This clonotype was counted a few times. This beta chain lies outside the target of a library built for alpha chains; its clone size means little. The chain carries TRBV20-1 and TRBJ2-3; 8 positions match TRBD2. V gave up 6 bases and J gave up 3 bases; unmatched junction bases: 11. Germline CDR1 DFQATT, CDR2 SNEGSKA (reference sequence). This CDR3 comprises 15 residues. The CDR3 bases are TGCAGTGCGCAACCGGGAGCGGGAGTAACAGATACGCAGTATTTT. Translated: CSAQPGAGVTDTQYF.

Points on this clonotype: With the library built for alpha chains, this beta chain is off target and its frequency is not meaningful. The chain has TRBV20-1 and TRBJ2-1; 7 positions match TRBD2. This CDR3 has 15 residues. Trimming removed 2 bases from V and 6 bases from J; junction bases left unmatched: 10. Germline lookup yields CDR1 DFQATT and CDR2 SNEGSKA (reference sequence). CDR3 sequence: CSARRDGPGGNEQFF. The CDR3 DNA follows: TGCAGTGCTAGAAGGGACGGGCCGGGAGGCAATGAGCAGTTCTTC.